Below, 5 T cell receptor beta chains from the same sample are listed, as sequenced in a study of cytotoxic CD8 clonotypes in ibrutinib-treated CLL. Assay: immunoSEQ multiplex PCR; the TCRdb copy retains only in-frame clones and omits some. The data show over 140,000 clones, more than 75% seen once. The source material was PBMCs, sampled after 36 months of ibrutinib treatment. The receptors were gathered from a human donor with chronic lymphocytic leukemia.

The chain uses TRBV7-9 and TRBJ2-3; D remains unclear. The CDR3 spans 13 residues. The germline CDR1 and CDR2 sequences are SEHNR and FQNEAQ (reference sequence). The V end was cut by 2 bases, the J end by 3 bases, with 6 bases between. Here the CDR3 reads CASSLPLTDTQYF. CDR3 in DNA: TGTGCCAGCAGCTTACCATTGACAGATACGCAGTATTTT.

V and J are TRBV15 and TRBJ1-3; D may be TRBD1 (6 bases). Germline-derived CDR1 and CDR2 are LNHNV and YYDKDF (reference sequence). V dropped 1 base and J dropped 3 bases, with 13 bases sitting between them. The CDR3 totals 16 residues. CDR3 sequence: CATSRVPQGLGNTIYF. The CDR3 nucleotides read TGTGCCACCAGCAGAGTGCCCCAGGGGCTTGGAAACACCATATATTTT.

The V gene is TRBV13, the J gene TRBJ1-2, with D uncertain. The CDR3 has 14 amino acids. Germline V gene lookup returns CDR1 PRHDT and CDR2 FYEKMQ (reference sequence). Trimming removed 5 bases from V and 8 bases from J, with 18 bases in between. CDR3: CASSQQSRPRGYTF. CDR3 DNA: TGTGCCAGCAGCCAGCAAAGTCGTCCAAGGGGCTACACCTTC.

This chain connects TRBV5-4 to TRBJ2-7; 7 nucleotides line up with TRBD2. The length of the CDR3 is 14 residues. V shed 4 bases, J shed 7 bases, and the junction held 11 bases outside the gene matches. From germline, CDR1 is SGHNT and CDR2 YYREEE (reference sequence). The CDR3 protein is CASSPRTSEGEQYF. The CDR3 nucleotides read TGTGCCAGCAGCCCCCGAACTAGCGAGGGGGAGCAGTACTTC.

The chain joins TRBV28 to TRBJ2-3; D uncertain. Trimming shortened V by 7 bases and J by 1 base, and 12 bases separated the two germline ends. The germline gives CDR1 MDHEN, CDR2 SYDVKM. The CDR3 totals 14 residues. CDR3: CASTSRWGTDTQYF. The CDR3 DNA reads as TGTGCCAGCACCTCTCGGTGGGGCACAGATACGCAGTATTTT.